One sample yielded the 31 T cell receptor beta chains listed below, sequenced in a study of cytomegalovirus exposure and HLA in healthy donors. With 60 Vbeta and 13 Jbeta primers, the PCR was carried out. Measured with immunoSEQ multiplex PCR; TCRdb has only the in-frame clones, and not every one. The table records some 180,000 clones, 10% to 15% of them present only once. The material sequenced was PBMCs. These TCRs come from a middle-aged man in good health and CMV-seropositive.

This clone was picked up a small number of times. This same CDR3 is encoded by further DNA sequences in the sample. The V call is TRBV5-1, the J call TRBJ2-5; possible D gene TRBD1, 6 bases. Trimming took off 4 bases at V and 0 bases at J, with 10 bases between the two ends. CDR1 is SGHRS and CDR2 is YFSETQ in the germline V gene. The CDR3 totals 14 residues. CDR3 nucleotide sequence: TGCGCCAGCAGCCCTGGGACAAACCAAGAGACCCAGTACTTC. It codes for CASSPGTNQETQYF.

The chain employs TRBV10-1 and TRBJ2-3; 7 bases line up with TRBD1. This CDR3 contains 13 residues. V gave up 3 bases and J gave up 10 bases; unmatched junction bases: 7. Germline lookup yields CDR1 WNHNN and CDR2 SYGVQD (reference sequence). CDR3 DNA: TGCGCCAGCAGTGACTGGGACAGAGGCGCGCAGTATTTT. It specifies CASSDWDRGAQYF.

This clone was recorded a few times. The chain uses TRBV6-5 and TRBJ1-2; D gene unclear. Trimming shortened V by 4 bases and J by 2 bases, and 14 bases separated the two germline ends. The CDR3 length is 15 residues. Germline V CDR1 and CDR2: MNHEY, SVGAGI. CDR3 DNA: TGTGCCAGCAGTTTTCAGGAGGGAGGAAACTATGGCTACACCTTC. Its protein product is CASSFQEGGNYGYTF.

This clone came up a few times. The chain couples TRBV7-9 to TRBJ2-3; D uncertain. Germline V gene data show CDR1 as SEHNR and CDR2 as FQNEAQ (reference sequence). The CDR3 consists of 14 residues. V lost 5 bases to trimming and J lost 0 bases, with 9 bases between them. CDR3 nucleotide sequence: TGTGCCAGCAGCCACCGCGTGAGCACAGATACGCAGTATTTT. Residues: CASSHRVSTDTQYF.

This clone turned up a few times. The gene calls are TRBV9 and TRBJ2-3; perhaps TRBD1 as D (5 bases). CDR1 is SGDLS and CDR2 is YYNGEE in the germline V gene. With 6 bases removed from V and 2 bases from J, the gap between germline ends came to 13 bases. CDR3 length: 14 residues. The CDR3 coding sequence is TGTGCCAGCAATGATGGGGCCACCACAGATACGCAGTATTTT. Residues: CASNDGATTDTQYF.

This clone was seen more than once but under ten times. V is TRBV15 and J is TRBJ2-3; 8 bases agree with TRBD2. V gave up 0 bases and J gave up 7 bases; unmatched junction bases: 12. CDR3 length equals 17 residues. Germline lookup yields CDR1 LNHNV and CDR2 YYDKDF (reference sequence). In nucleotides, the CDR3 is TGTGCCACCAGCAGAGATATCGGGGGGGCAGGAAGATATACGCAGTATTTT. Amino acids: CATSRDIGGAGRYTQYF.

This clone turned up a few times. The CDR3 is CASSALGLGDSPLHF. The CDR3 nucleotides are TGTGCCAGCAGCGCTCTAGGCCTAGGGGATTCACCCCTCCACTTT. This chain links TRBV5-6 with TRBJ1-6; D is possibly TRBD1 (5 bases). The ends were cut back, 4 bases at V and 8 bases at J, with 16 bases in the middle. The germline V gene encodes CDR1 SGHDT and CDR2 YYEEEE. The CDR3 spans 15 residues.

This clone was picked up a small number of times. The CDR3 spells CASSSNRGGEQFF. The CDR3 DNA follows: TGTGCCAGCAGTAGCAACAGGGGAGGAGAGCAGTTCTTC. The chain uses TRBV27 and TRBJ2-1; D might be TRBD1 (7 bases). V was trimmed by 5 bases and J by 10 bases, leaving 15 bases between them. The length of the CDR3 is 13 residues. The germline gives CDR1 MNHEY, CDR2 SMNVEV (reference sequence).

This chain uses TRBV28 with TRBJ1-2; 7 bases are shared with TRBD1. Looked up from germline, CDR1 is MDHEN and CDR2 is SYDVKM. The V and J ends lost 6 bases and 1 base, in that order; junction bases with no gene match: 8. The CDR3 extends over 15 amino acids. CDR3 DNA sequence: TGTGCCAGCAGAACACAGGGGTATGGTAACTATGGCTACACCTTC. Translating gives CASRTQGYGNYGYTF.

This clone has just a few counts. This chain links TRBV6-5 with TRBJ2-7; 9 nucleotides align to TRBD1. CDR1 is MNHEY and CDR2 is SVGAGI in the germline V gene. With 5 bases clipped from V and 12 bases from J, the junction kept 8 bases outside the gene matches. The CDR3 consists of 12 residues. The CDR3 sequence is CASSTGTGNMYV. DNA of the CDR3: TGTGCCAGCAGTACCGGGACAGGGAATATGTACGTC.

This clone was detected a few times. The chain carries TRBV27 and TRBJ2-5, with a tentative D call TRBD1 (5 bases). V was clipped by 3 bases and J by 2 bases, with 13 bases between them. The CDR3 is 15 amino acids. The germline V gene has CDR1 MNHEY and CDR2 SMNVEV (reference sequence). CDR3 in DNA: TGTGCCAGCAGTTTGGGGCAGCACCTGCAAGAGACCCAGTACTTC. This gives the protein CASSLGQHLQETQYF.

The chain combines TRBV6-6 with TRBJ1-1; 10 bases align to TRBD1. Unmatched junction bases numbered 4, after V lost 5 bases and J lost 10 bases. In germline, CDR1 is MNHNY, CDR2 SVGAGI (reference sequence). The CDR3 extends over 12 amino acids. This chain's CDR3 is CASSGTGERAFF. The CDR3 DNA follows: TGTGCCAGCAGTGGGACAGGGGAGAGAGCTTTCTTT.

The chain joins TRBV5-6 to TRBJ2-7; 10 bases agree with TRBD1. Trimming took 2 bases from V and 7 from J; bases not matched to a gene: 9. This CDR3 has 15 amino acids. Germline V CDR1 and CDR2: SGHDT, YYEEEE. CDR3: CASSFKGQGTGEQYF. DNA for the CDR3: TGTGCCAGCAGCTTTAAGGGACAGGGGACAGGGGAGCAGTACTTC.

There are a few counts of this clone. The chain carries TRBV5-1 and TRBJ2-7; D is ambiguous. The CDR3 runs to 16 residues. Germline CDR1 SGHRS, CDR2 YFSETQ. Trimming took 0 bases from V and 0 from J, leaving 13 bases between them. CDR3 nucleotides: TGCGCCAGCAGCTTGGAAGGCAGTCCTAGCTCCTACGAGCAGTACGTC. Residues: CASSLEGSPSSYEQYV.

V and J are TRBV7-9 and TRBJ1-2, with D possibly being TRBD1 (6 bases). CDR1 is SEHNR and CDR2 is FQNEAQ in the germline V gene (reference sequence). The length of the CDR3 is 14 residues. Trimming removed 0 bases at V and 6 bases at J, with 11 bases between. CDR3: CASSLAGRGDGYTF. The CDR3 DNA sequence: TGTGCCAGCAGCTTAGCGGGCAGGGGAGATGGCTACACCTTC.

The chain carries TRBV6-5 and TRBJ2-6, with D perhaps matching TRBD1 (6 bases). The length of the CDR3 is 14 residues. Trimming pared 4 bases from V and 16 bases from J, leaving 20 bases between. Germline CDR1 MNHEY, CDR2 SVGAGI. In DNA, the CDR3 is TGTGCCAGCAGTTCGGCCGGGACACTCCACCAACTGACTTTC. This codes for CASSSAGTLHQLTF.

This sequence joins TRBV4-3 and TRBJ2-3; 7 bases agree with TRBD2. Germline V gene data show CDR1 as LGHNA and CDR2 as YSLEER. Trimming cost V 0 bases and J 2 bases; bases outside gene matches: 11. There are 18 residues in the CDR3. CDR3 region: CASSQEWEASGFTDTQYF. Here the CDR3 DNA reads TGCGCCAGCAGCCAAGAATGGGAGGCTAGCGGATTCACAGATACGCAGTATTTT.

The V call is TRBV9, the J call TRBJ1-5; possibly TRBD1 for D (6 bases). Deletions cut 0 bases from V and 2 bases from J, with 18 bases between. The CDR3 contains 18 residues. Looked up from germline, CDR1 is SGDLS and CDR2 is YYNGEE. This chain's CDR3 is CASSVGCRGGLGNQPQHF. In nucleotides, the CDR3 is TGTGCCAGCAGCGTAGGATGCAGGGGAGGGTTAGGCAATCAGCCCCAGCATTTT.

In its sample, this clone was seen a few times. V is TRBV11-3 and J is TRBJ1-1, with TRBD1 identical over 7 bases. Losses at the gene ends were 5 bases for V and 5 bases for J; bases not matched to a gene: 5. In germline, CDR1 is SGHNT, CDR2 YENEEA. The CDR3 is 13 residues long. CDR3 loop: CASSARGRTEAFF. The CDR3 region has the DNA TGTGCCAGCAGCGCTAGGGGGCGGACTGAAGCTTTCTTT.

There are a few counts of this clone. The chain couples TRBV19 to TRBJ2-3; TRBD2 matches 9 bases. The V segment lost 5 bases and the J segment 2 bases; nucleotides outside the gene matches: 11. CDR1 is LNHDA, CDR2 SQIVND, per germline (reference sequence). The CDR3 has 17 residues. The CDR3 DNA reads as TGTGCCAGTAGTTCCCTGATAGCGGGGGCTACCACAGATACGCAGTATTTT. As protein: CASSSLIAGATTDTQYF.

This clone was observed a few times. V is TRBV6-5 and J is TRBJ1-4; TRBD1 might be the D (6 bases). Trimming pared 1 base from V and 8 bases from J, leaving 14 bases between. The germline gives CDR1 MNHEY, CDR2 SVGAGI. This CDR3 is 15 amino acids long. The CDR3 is CASSYWGRGGEKLFF. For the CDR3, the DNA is TGTGCCAGCAGTTACTGGGGCAGGGGTGGAGAAAAACTGTTTTTT.

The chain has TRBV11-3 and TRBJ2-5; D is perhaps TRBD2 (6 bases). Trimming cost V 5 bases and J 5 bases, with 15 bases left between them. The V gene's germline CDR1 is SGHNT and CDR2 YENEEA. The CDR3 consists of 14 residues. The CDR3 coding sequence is TGTGCCAGCAGCATGGGGGGACCCGGGGAGACCCAGTACTTC. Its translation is CASSMGGPGETQYF.

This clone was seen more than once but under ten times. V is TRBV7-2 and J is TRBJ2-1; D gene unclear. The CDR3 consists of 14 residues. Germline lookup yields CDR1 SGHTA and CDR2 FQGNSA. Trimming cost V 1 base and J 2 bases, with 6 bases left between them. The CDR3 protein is CASSLDGAYNEQFF. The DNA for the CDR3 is TGTGCCAGCAGCTTAGACGGAGCCTACAATGAGCAGTTCTTC.

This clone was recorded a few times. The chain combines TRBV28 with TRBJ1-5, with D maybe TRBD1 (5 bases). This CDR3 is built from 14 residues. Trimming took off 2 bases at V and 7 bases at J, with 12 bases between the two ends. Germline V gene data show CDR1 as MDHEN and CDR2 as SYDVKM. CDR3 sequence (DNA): TGTGCCAGCAGTTTACTCGGGGGTGGCCAGCCCCAGCATTTT. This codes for CASSLLGGGQPQHF.

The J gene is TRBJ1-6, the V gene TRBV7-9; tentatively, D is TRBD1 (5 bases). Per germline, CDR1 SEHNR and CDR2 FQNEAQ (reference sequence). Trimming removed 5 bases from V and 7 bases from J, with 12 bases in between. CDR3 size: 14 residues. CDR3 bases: TGTGCCAGCAGCCAGGGCCCAGGGAATTCACCCCTCCACTTT. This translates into CASSQGPGNSPLHF. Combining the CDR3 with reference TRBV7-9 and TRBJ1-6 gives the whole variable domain DTGVSQNPRHKITKRGQNVTFRCDPISEHNRLYWYRQTLGQGPEFLTYFQNEAQLEKSRLLSDRFSAERPKGSFSTLEIQRTEQGDSAMYLCASSQGPGNSPLHFGNGTRLTVT.

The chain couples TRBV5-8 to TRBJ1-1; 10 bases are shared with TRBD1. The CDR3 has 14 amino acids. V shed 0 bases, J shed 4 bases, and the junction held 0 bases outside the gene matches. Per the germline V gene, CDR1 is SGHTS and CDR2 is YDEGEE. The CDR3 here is CASSLGDRGTEAFF. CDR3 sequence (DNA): TGTGCCAGCAGCTTGGGGGACAGGGGCACTGAAGCTTTCTTT. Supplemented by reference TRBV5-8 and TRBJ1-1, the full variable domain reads EAGVTQSPTHLIKTRGQQATLRCSPISGHTSVYWYQQALGLGLQFLLWYDEGEERNRGNFPPRFSGRQFPNYSSELNVNALELEDSALYLCASSLGDRGTEAFFGQGTRLTVV.

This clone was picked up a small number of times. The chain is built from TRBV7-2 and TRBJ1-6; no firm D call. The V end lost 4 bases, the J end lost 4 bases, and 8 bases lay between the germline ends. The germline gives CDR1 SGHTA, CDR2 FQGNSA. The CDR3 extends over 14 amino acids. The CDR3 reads CASSSLPYNSPLHF. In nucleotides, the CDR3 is TGTGCCAGCAGCTCCCTCCCTTATAATTCACCCCTCCACTTT.

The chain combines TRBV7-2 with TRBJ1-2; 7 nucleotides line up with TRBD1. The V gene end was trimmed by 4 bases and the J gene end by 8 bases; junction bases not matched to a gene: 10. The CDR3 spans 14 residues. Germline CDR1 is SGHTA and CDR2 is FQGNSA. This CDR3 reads CASSSLSGTAGYTF. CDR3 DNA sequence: TGTGCCAGCAGCTCCCTGTCCGGGACAGCCGGCTACACCTTC.

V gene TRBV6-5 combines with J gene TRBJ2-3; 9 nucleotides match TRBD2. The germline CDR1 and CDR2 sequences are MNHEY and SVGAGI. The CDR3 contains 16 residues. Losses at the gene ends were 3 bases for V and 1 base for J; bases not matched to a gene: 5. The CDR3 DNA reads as TGTGCCAGCAGTTATGCCCGGACTAGCGGCACAGATACGCAGTATTTT. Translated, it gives CASSYARTSGTDTQYF.

CDR3 loop: CASSLASRAIQETQYF. As DNA, the CDR3 is TGTGCCAGCAGCTTAGCGTCAAGAGCGATCCAAGAGACCCAGTACTTC. The chain is built from TRBV7-2 and TRBJ2-5; no definite D call. Germline V CDR1 and CDR2: SGHTA, FQGNSA. Trimming removed 0 bases at V and 1 base at J, with 12 bases between. CDR3 size: 16 residues.

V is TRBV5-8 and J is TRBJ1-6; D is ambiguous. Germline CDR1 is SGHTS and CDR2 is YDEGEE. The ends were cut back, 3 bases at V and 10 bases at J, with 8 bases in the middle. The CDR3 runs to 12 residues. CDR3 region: CASSWATSPLHF. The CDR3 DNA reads TGTGCCAGCAGCTGGGCTACCTCACCCCTCCACTTT.